The 10 T cell receptor beta chains reported below all come from one sample, sequenced in a study of CD8 T cells in ankylosing spondylitis. TCRdb fed the 5' RACE reads into MiXCR, producing one record per CDR3 protein. The sample includes about 340,000 distinct CDR3 sequences, roughly 14% of them seen just once. Sequenced sample: blood, either unsorted or a sorted T cell fraction (not recorded which). These receptors came from a male donor with ankylosing spondylitis or in good health (not recorded which).

The V call is TRBV19, the J call TRBJ2-1; 12 bases match TRBD2. This CDR3 has 18 residues. The trim removed 4 bases at V and 6 bases at J, leaving 13 bases unmatched. Per the germline V gene, CDR1 is LNHDA and CDR2 is SQIVND (reference sequence). The CDR3, as DNA: TGTGCCAGTAGTAGAGGCCTTCGGACTAGCGGGAAGGCCAATGAGCAGTTCTTC. Translation gives CASSRGLRTSGKANEQFF. Filled out from reference TRBV19 and TRBJ2-1, the complete variable domain reads DGGITQSPKYLFRKEGQNVTLSCEQNLNHDAMYWYRQDPGQGLRLIYYSQIVNDFQKGDIAEGYSVSREKKESFPLTVTSAQKNPTAFYLCASSRGLRTSGKANEQFFGPGTRLTVL.

The rearrangement links TRBV20-1 to TRBJ2-7; 12 bases match TRBD1. CDR3 length equals 16 residues. Germline CDR1 and CDR2: DFQATT and SNEGSKA (reference sequence). V shed 1 base, J shed 4 bases, and the junction held 8 bases outside the gene matches. CDR3 bases: TGCAGTGCTAGAGGCCGGGGACAGGGGGCGAATTACGAGCAGTACTTC. This gives the protein CSARGRGQGANYEQYF.

This clonotype has more than one count but fewer than ten. CDR3 in amino acids: CSAGRQGNYLSTDTQYF. CDR3 nucleotide sequence: TGCAGTGCTGGGAGACAGGGGAATTACTTAAGCACAGATACGCAGTATTTT. The V gene is TRBV20-1, the J gene TRBJ2-3; 8 positions match TRBD1. Trimming took 5 bases from V and 0 from J; bases not matched to a gene: 13. This CDR3 is 17 amino acids long. CDR1 and CDR2 from the germline V gene are DFQATT and SNEGSKA (reference sequence).

The chain carries TRBV4-1 and TRBJ2-2, with TRBD2 identical over 16 bases. The CDR3 has 19 residues. Germline assignment: CDR1 MGHRA and CDR2 YSYEKL. J lost 2 bases, V lost 4 bases, and 7 bases had no gene match. The CDR3 DNA follows: TGCGCCAGCAGCCGTAGGGGACTAGCGGGAGGGCCAAACACCGGGGAGCTGTTTTTT. Its translation: CASSRRGLAGGPNTGELFF.

J is TRBJ2-7 and V is TRBV10-3; 8 bases map to TRBD2. This CDR3 contains 17 residues. The V segment lost 0 bases and the J segment 4 bases; nucleotides outside the gene matches: 11. Germline values: CDR1 ENHRY, CDR2 SYGVKD. The CDR3 DNA follows: TGTGCCATCAGTGAGTCGATTTTCCCCGGGAGGGTATACGAGCAGTACTTC. This codes for CAISESIFPGRVYEQYF.

Only a few counts were recorded for this clonotype. The V gene is TRBV10-3, the J gene TRBJ1-6, with no clear D. CDR1 and CDR2 from the germline V gene are ENHRY and SYGVKD. The CDR3 extends over 12 amino acids. The V gene lost 3 bases and the J gene lost 7 bases, with 4 bases spanning the gap. The CDR3 nucleotides are TGTGCCATCAGTGACGGCAATTCACCCCTCCACTTT. It translates to CAISDGNSPLHF.

There are a few counts of this clonotype. The chain links TRBV4-2 to TRBJ2-3; 8 positions agree with TRBD2. The length of the CDR3 is 17 residues. Germline CDR1 and CDR2: LGHNA and YNFKEQ. After removal of 2 bases from V and 0 bases from J, the junction contained 7 bases not matched to a gene. CDR3: CASSQITSGASTDTQYF. CDR3 nucleotides: TGTGCCAGCAGCCAAATTACTAGCGGAGCTAGCACAGATACGCAGTATTTT.

In this sample, this clonotype turned up a few times. The chain is built from TRBV12-3 or TRBV12-4 and TRBJ2-2; the D gene is possibly TRBD2 (7 bases). The CDR3 consists of 15 residues. Trimming stripped 0 bases from V and 9 bases from J, with 14 bases between. The CDR3 loop is CASSLAGGLGRELFF. The CDR3 nucleotides are TGTGCCAGCAGTTTAGCGGGGGGGCTAGGCCGGGAGCTGTTTTTT.

This clonotype was picked up a small number of times. The chain recombines TRBV7-2 with TRBJ1-1, with TRBD1 matching over 7 bases. Trimming removed 3 bases from V and 13 bases from J; junction bases left unmatched: 5. Germline loops: CDR1 SGHTA, CDR2 FQGNSA. The CDR3 sequence is 11 residues long. CDR3 residues: CASSLTGNLFF. The CDR3 nucleotides read TGTGCCAGCAGCTTGACAGGGAACCTTTTCTTT.

This rearrangement joins TRBV5-1 to TRBJ2-3, with TRBD1 as a possible D gene (6 bases). V shed 5 bases and J shed 2 bases, with 18 bases lying between them. CDR3 length equals 16 residues. Germline V gives CDR1 SGHRS, CDR2 YFSETQ. The CDR3 loop reads CASRSSGDTLTDTQYF. The CDR3 DNA reads TGCGCCAGCAGAAGTTCTGGGGACACCCTCACAGATACGCAGTATTTT.